This T cell receptor beta chain is drawn from a study of T cells in Graves' hyperthyroidism and ophthalmopathy. The TCR beta CDR3 regions underwent amplification using RNA transcripts as the source. In the first-round RT-PCR of the TCR CDR3, the HTBI primer set was used. In TCRdb, the multiplex PCR reads were re-called with MiXCR into one record per CDR3 protein. The sample records 410,000 or so distinct CDR3 sequences, 14% to 15% being singletons. This clonotype was seen ten or more times. Diagnoses were made from clinical symptoms, serum measures (thyroxine and TRAb), thyroid ultrasound and orbital computed tomography. Isolation of PBMCs was performed on around 10 ml fresh peripheral blood. The V segment lost 2 bases and the J segment 0 bases; nucleotides outside the gene matches: 4. The CDR3 extends over 16 amino acids. Germline lookup yields CDR1 ENHRY and CDR2 SYGVKD.

Sequencing was performed on blood. The genes are TRBV10-3 and TRBJ2-1, with TRBD2 matching 7 bases. The TCR sequence derives from a man between 18 and 29 years old with Graves' ophthalmopathy. DNA of the CDR3: TGTGCCATCAGTGAGGAGCGGGGTAGCTCCTACAATGAGCAGTTCTTC. Encoded protein: CAISEERGSSYNEQFF.